This T cell receptor beta chain was obtained from a study of shared clonotypes between healthy human individuals. At the level of the study: There were three CD4 naive, three CD4 memory, two CD8 naive and one CD8 memory plates per donor.

This clone was recorded a few times. Its antigen is still unknown. Broader study findings: Rarefaction demonstrated incomplete sorted-subset sequencing despite large depth. Across a few donors, naive CD4 shared around 5.3%, naive CD8 around 4%, memory CD4 over 2%, memory CD8 about 0.4%.

The table came from immunoSEQ multiplex PCR; TCRdb's copy has only in-frame clones and leaves some out. The table includes over 150,000 clones, 60% to 75% detected once. Sequencing was done on a sample of memory CD4+ T cells sorted from blood. Subset specified: CD45RA-negative fraction. This clonotype was obtained from a man aged 25-40 years in good health.

As DNA, the CDR3 is TGTGCCAACAGAAAACAGGGGGCGGGAGAAAAACTGTTTTTT. It specifies CANRKQGAGEKLFF. The chain employs TRBV28 and TRBJ1-4; 9 nucleotides align to TRBD1. Germline values: CDR1 MDHEN, CDR2 SYDVKM. J was trimmed by 8 bases and V by 10 bases; bases with no gene match: 11. The CDR3 spans 14 residues.